The clone carrying this TCR beta chain was observed a single time. Its specificity is not known. These data belong to a study of OX40 agonist ivuxolimab in advanced cancers. Points from the study as a whole: Clonal expansion by week 6 occurred in CD4+ and CD8+ blood T cells (at 0.1 to 3.0 mg/kg).

This table comes from immunoSEQ multiplex PCR, and its TCRdb copy is limited to in-frame clones, with some not included. This sample yields some 19,000 clones, of which under 70% are seen a single time; roughly 13% belongs to the top ten. Trimming cost V 2 bases and J 4 bases; bases outside gene matches: 2. Per the germline V gene, CDR1 is MNHNY and CDR2 is SVGAGI (reference sequence). The CDR3 is 15 residues long. This clonotype originated in an adult with an advanced solid tumor such as melanoma, head and neck, liver or kidney cancer. Sequencing was performed on CD4+ or CD8+ T cells sorted from blood, taken in a trial of the OX40 agonist ivuxolimab. This chain joins TRBV6-6 and TRBJ1-5; 10 nucleotides align to TRBD1. CDR3 sequence (DNA): TGTGCCAGCAGTTACGGGACAGGGGTAAATCAGCCCCAGCATTTT. Translation: CASSYGTGVNQPQHF.